This passage covers 3 T cell receptor beta chains from one sample sequenced in a study of blood T cell repertoires in COVID-19. TCRdb's table, derived via immunoSEQ multiplex PCR, lists solely in-frame clones and lacks some. The profile shows approximately 210,000 clones, about 88% of them singletons. Sequencing was carried out using peripheral blood. Source of these receptors: a man between 65 and 85 years old with acute or convalescent COVID-19.

Remarks on this clone: Different DNA sequences within this sample yield the same CDR3. This chain connects TRBV5-4 to TRBJ2-1; 8 nucleotides agree with TRBD2. Germline V gene sequence: CDR1 SGHNT, CDR2 YYREEE (reference sequence). V was pared by 0 bases and J by 7 bases, with 0 bases of the junction left unmatched. The CDR3 runs 13 residues. CDR3 in amino acids: CASSLAGGNEQFF. CDR3 nucleotide sequence: TGTGCCAGCAGCTTGGCGGGGGGGAATGAGCAGTTCTTC.

The J gene is TRBJ1-6, the V gene TRBV4-3, with 8 bases aligning to TRBD1. V shed 1 base, J shed 8 bases, and the junction held 4 bases outside the gene matches. The CDR3 runs 15 residues. CDR1 is LGHNA and CDR2 is YSLEER in the germline V gene. In DNA, the CDR3 is TGCGCCAGCAGCCAAGGGACAGGGTTTGATTCACCCCTCCACTTT. Its protein is CASSQGTGFDSPLHF.

This chain links TRBV6-1 with TRBJ1-1, with no clear D. This CDR3 region has 13 residues. Trimming left V 1 base short and J 4 bases short, with 7 bases between. Germline CDR1 is MNHNS and CDR2 is SASEGT. The CDR3: CASSEGALTEAFF. The DNA for the CDR3 is TGTGCCAGCAGTGAAGGAGCACTCACTGAAGCTTTCTTT.